This note documents a single TCR beta chain sequence. Its cognate antigen has yet to be identified. Nothing much larger sits one base from this clone, and base qualities are not available. The entry originates in a study of control samples from healthy donors and cancer patients (dated by TCRdb to the early 2020s). Preparation of the library involved the immunoSEQ multiplex PCR assay. In TCRdb, the immuneACCESS table is reduced to in-frame sequences with V and J assigned. These tables do not hold every clone; where another copy was compared, an unresolved V gene accounts for under half, and the others remain unexplained. In this sample the table shows 100,000 to 150,000 clones, less than 95% of which occur a single time. Roughly 8.7% of the sample belongs to the ten largest clones. Via the germline V gene (reference sequence), CDR1 is MNHEY and CDR2 SMNVEV. Relative to germline, V is 3 bases shorter and J is 8 bases shorter, with 5 bases between their ends. The CDR3 numbers 11 residues from cysteine through phenylalanine. Of the read, only the CDR3 DNA is kept; its 33 bases are in frame from base 1.

The source material was blood. This receptor chain uses TRBV27 and TRBJ2-1, with the D gene not clear enough to name. The TCR comes from a man between 18 and 29 years old in good health. CDR3 protein: CASSFGDEQFF. The nucleotide sequence reads as follows: TGTGCCAGCAGTTTCGGAGATGAGCAGTTCTTC.